The T cell receptor (beta chain) described here comes from a study of identical twins. Notes on the study in general: Partly confounded zero-insertion analyses could result from invariant MAIT and iNKT cells. In drawing conclusions, the study used cross-sectional statistical analysis and did not follow the same donors.

Only healthy Caucasians were enrolled as donors. Only a few counts were recorded for this clonotype. Its antigen is unknown. With V trimmed by 6 bases and J by 6 bases, 9 bases remained unmatched. CDR3 length equals 15 residues. Per the germline V gene, CDR1 is KGHDR and CDR2 is SFDVKD. A single record per CDR3 protein comes from TCRdb applying MiXCR to the 5' RACE reads. Seen here are 450,000 or so distinct CDR3 sequences, around 20% observed once, and the top ten hold 12%. The source material was naive T cells sorted from blood. The TCR comes from a man aged 50 or older in good health. This sequence joins TRBV24-1 and TRBJ2-2; 7 bases are shared with TRBD1. CDR3 sequence (DNA): TGTGCCACCAGTATTGACAGGGTATACGCCGGGGAGCTGTTTTTT. This sequence encodes CATSIDRVYAGELFF.